Listed below are T cell receptor beta chains from one sample, sequenced in a study of cytomegalovirus exposure and HLA in healthy donors. Method: immunoSEQ multiplex PCR; TCRdb's copy keeps in-frame clones and lacks some. Of 250,000 or so clones in the sample, approximately 91% were seen once. Specimen: PBMCs. Receptors were obtained from a girl aged 2-10 years in good health and CMV-seronegative. Both conserved end residues are part of each CDR3. Fields, in order: clone size, D gene, J gene, V gene, CDR3 protein, CDR3 DNA. A D gene is named only where the DNA matches it firmly. Clone size appears in some rows only: once, few, many, or a class for an expanded clone.

NA	NA	TRBJ1-5	TRBV6-5	CASSQMRAPNQPQHF	TGTGCCAGCAGTCAAATGAGGGCTCCAAATCAGCCCCAGCATTTT
NA	NA	TRBJ1-1	TRBV6-5	CASRYTQGFTEAFF	TGTGCCAGCAGGTACACACAGGGTTTCACTGAAGCTTTCTTT
NA	NA	TRBJ1-4	TRBV14	CASSRGANEKLFF	TGTGCCAGCAGCAGGGGCGCTAATGAAAAACTGTTTTTT
NA	TRBD1	TRBJ1-1	TRBV25-1	CASSEIDRGTTEAFF	TGTGCCAGCAGTGAAATAGACAGGGGTACCACTGAAGCTTTCTTT
few	NA	TRBJ1-6	TRBV7-2	CASSLEGRNSPLHF	TGTGCCAGCAGCTTAGAAGGCAGGAATTCACCCCTCCACTTT
NA	TRBD1	TRBJ1-1	TRBV27	CASSDRQGNTEAFF	TGTGCCAGCAGTGACCGACAGGGGAACACTGAAGCTTTCTTT
NA	TRBD2	TRBJ2-7	TRBV7-9	CSSSSAGGTGSYEQYF	TGTTCCAGCAGCTCGGCCGGGGGGACGGGGTCCTACGAGCAGTACTTC
NA	NA	TRBJ1-5	TRBV6-1	CASSEGRQPQHF	TGTGCCAGCAGTGAAGGGCGGCAGCCCCAGCATTTT
once	TRBD1	TRBJ2-3	TRBV6-5	CASSYTGTGSADTQYF	TGTGCCAGCAGTTACACGGGGACAGGGTCGGCAGATACGCAGTATTTT
NA	NA	TRBJ2-4	TRBV5-1	CASSLWGRVDIQYF	TGCGCCAGCAGCCTGTGGGGCAGGGTGGACATTCAGTACTTC
NA	NA	TRBJ2-2	TRBV11-1	CASSRKRGWGELFF	TGTGCCAGCAGCCGCAAGCGCGGGTGGGGGGAGCTGTTTTTT
NA	TRBD2	TRBJ2-5	TRBV11-2	CASSLAGGPWETQYF	TGTGCCAGCAGCCTAGCGGGGGGGCCATGGGAGACCCAGTACTTC
NA	NA	TRBJ1-2	TRBV9	CASSQGTYGYTF	TGTGCCAGCAGCCAGGGGACCTATGGCTACACCTTC
NA	NA	TRBJ2-7	TRBV9	CASSSRPEAELYEQYF	TGTGCCAGCAGCTCTCGCCCGGAAGCGGAGCTCTACGAGCAGTACTTC
few	NA	TRBJ2-7	TRBV7-8	CASSPGGHEQYF	TGTGCCAGCAGCCCCGGGGGTCACGAGCAGTACTTC
NA	TRBD2	TRBJ2-3	TRBV6-5	CASSPTSGTDTQYF	TGTGCCAGCAGTCCGACTAGCGGGACAGATACGCAGTATTTT
NA	TRBD2	TRBJ2-1	TRBV6-6	CASSRVTGGWGEQFF	TGTGCCAGCAGTCGTGTGACGGGAGGCTGGGGTGAGCAGTTCTTC
NA	TRBD1	TRBJ2-7	TRBV6-6	CASRESGGVYEQYF	TGTGCCAGCAGGGAATCAGGGGGCGTCTACGAGCAGTACTTC
NA	NA	TRBJ1-2	TRBV28	CASSLEGQGMGAGGYTF	TGTGCCAGCAGTTTAGAGGGTCAGGGGATGGGAGCCGGTGGCTACACCTTC
once	NA	TRBJ2-1	TRBV6-5	CASSYSRLSHNEQFF	TGTGCCAGCAGTTACTCGAGGTTATCCCACAATGAGCAGTTCTTC
NA	NA	TRBJ1-1	TRBV11-2	CASREGIGAFF	TGTGCCAGCAGAGAGGGTATTGGAGCTTTCTTT
NA	NA	TRBJ2-5	TRBV6-5	CASSQRVTGRETQYF	TGTGCCAGCAGCCAACGAGTGACAGGGAGGGAGACCCAGTACTTC
NA	TRBD1	TRBJ1-4	TRBV30	CACSRTGVREKLFF	TGTGCCTGTTCTCGGACAGGGGTAAGGGAAAAACTGTTTTTT
NA	NA	TRBJ1-1	TRBV28	CASSSQGSPMLRTEAFF	TGTGCCAGCAGTTCTCAGGGGAGCCCCATGTTAAGAACTGAAGCTTTCTTT
NA	NA	TRBJ1-3	TRBV10-3	CAISDERLGNTIYF	TGTGCCATCAGTGACGAAAGACTGGGAAACACCATATATTTT
NA	TRBD2	TRBJ2-5	TRBV9	CASSPGGLETQYF	TGTGCCAGCAGCCCGGGGGGGCTAGAGACCCAGTACTTC
NA	TRBD1	TRBJ2-1	TRBV11-2	CASSLGGQGGNEQFF	TGTGCCAGCAGCTTAGGGGGACAGGGGGGGAATGAGCAGTTCTTC
NA	NA	TRBJ1-1	TRBV29-1	CSVEDAGWAEAFF	TGCAGCGTTGAAGATGCAGGGTGGGCTGAAGCTTTCTTT
NA	NA	TRBJ1-2	TRBV18	CASSPTSNYGYTF	TGTGCCAGCTCACCAACCAGTAACTATGGCTACACCTTC
NA	NA	TRBJ1-5	TRBV4-1	CASSQPDSHQPQHF	TGCGCCAGCAGCCAACCGGACAGTCATCAGCCCCAGCATTTT
NA	TRBD1	TRBJ1-1	TRBV5-1	CASRMAGGVMNTEAFF	TGCGCCAGCCGGATGGCAGGGGGAGTTATGAACACTGAAGCTTTCTTT
NA	NA	TRBJ1-1	TRBV18	CASSPPGWGVTEAFF	TGTGCCAGCTCACCACCCGGGTGGGGGGTGACTGAAGCTTTCTTT
NA	NA	TRBJ1-5	TRBV6-1	CASSEVRGVGNQPQHF	TGTGCCAGCAGTGAAGTTCGGGGAGTCGGCAATCAGCCCCAGCATTTT
NA	NA	TRBJ2-1	TRBV23-1	CAGSWRGVPSEEQFF	TGCGCCGGATCCTGGCGGGGAGTCCCCTCAGAGGAGCAGTTCTTC